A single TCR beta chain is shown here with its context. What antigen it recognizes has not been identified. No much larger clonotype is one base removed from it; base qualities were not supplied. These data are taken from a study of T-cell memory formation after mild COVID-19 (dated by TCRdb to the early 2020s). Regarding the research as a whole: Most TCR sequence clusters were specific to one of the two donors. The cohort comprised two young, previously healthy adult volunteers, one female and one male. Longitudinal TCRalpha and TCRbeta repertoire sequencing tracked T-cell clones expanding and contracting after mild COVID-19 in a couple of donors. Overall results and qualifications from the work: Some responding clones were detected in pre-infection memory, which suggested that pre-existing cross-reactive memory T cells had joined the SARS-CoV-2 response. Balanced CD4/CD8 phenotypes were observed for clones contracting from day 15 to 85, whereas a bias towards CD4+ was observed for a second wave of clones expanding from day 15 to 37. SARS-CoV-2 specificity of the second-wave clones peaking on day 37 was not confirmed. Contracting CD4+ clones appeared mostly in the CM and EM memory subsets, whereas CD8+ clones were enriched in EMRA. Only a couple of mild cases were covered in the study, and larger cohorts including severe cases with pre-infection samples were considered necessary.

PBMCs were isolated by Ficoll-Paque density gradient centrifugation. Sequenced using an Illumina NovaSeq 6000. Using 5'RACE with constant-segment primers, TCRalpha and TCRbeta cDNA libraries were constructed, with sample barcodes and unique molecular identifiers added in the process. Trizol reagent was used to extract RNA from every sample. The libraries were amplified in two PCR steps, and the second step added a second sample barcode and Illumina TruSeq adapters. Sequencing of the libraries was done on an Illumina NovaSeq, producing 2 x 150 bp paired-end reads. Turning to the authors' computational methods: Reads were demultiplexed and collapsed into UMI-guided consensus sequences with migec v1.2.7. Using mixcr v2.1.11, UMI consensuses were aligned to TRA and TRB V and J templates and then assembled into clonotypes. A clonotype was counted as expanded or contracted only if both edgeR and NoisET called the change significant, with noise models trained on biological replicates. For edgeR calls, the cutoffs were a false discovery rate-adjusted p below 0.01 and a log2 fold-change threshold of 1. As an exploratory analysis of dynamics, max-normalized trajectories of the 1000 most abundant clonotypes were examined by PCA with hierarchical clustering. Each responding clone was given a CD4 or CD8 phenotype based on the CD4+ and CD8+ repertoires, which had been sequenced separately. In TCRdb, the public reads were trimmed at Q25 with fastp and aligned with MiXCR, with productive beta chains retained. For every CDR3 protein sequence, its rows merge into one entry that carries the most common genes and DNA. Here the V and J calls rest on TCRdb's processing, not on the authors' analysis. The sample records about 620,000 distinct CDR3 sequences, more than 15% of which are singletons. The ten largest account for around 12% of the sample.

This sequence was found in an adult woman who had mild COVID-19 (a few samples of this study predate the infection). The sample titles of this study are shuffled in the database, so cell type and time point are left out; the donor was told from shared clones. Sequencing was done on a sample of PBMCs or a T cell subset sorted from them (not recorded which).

Read as DNA, the sequence is TGTGCCAGCAGCCGAGACAGGGCGAAGAACACTGAAGCTTTCTTT. Its amino acids are CASSRDRAKNTEAFF. This sequence uses TRBV14 and TRBJ1-1; 7 central nucleotides agree with TRBD1. CDR1 SGHDN and CDR2 FVKESK are derived from the germline V gene. Its CDR3 holds 15 amino acids, cysteine through phenylalanine. The read is trimmed to its CDR3 DNA, 45 bases read in frame from base 1. Trimming accounts for 4 bases at V and 1 base at J, while the number of junction bases matched to no gene is 6.